The 4 T cell receptor beta chains in this list originate from one sample, sequenced in a study of CD8 T cells in Susac syndrome. Random hexamers were used to reverse transcribe 0.5 to 1 ug of RNA. Each CDR3 protein gets one entry after TCRdb re-called the immunoSEQ multiplex PCR reads with MiXCR. The sample consists of about 130,000 distinct CDR3 sequences, roughly 94% of them appearing once. Sequencing was carried out using CD4+ T cells from PBMCs. Receptor source: a human donor with multiple sclerosis.

The CDR3 region is CASSQELGTGELFF. The CDR3 nucleotides are TGTGCCAGCAGCCAAGAGTTGGGGACCGGGGAGCTGTTTTTT. J is TRBJ2-2 and V is TRBV14; no clear D gene. Trimming removed 0 bases from V and 5 bases from J, with 7 bases in between. CDR3 size: 14 residues. Germline V gene lookup returns CDR1 SGHDN and CDR2 FVKESK.

The chain combines TRBV3-1 with TRBJ1-3; D perhaps matches TRBD1 (6 bases). With 7 bases removed from V and 0 bases from J, the gap between germline ends came to 13 bases. This CDR3 comprises 15 residues. Germline V gene sequence: CDR1 LGHDT, CDR2 YNNKEL (reference sequence). For the CDR3, the DNA is TGTGCCAGCACCGCGACAGGCCTCTCTGGAAACACCATATATTTT. It is translated as CASTATGLSGNTIYF. Variable domain in full (rest from reference TRBV3-1 and TRBJ1-3): DTAVSQTPKYLVTQMGNDKSIKCEQNLGHDTMYWYKQDSKKFLKIMFSYNNKELIINETVPNRFSPKSPDKAHLNLHINSLELGDSAVYFCASTATGLSGNTIYFGEGSWLTVV.

The gene calls are TRBV24-1 and TRBJ2-2; maybe TRBD1 (6 bases). Trimming stripped 4 bases from V and 4 bases from J, with 12 bases between. The CDR3 contains 15 residues. CDR1 KGHDR and CDR2 SFDVKD come from the germline V gene. CDR3: CATSDPRQATGELFF. CDR3 bases: TGTGCCACCAGTGACCCCCGACAGGCCACCGGGGAGCTGTTTTTT.

The chain has TRBV7-2 and TRBJ2-7, with D possibly TRBD2 on 7 matching bases. Germline CDR1 and CDR2: SGHTA and FQGNSA. The CDR3 is made up of 14 amino acids. The V and J ends lost 3 bases and 7 bases respectively, with 16 bases between them. The CDR3 DNA is TGTGCCAGCAGCTTGGACGGGGGGCATACTGAGCAGTACTTC. Translation gives CASSLDGGHTEQYF.